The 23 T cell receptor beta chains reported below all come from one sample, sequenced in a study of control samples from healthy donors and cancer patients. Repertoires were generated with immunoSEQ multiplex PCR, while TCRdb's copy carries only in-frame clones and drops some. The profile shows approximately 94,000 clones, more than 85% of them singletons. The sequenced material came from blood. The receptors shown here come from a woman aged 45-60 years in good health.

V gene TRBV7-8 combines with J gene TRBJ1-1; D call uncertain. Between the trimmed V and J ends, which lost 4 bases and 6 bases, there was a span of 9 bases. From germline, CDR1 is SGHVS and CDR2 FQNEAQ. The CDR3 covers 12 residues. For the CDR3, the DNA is TGTGCCAGCAGCTCTTCGGTCTCTGAAGCTTTCTTT. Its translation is CASSSSVSEAFF.

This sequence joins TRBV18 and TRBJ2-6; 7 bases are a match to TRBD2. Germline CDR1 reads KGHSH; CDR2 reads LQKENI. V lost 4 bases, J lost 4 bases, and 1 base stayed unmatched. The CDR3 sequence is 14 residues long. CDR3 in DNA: TGTGCCAGCTCACAGCGGGGAGGGGCCAACGTCCTGACTTTC. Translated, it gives CASSQRGGANVLTF.

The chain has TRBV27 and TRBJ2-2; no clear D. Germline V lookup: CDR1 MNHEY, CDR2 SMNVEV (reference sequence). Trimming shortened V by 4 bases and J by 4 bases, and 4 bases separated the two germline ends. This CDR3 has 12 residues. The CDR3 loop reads CASSSPTGELFF. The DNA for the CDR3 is TGTGCCAGCAGTTCCCCCACCGGGGAGCTGTTTTTT.

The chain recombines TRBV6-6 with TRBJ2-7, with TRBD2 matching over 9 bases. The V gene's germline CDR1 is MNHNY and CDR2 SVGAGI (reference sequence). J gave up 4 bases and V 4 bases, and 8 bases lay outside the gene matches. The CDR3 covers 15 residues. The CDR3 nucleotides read TGTGCCAGCAGTTTCATAGCGGGAGAAACTTACGAGCAGTACGTC. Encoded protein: CASSFIAGETYEQYV.

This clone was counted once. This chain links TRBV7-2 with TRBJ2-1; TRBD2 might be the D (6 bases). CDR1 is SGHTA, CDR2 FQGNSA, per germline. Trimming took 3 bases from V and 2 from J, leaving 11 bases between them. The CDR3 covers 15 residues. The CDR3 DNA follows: TGTGCCAGCAGCTTGGGAGGACCAGCCTACAATGAGCAGTTCTTC. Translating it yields CASSLGGPAYNEQFF.

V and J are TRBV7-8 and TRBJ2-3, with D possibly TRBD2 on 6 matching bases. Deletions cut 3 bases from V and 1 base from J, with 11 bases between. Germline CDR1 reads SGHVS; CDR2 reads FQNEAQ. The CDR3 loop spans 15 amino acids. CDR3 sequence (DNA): TGTGCCAGCAGCTTCCAGGGCGGGGGCACAGATACGCAGTATTTT. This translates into CASSFQGGGTDTQYF.

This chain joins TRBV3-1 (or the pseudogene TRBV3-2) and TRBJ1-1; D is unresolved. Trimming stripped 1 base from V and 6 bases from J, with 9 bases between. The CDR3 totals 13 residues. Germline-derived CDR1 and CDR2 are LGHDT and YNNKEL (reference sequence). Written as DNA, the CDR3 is TGTGCCAGCAGCCAAGGGGTGCCGGCTGAAGCTTTCTTT. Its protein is CASSQGVPAEAFF.

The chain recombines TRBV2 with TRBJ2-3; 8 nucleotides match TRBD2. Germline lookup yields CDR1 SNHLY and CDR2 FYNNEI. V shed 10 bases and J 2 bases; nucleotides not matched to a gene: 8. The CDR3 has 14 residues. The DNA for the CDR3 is TGTGCCACCCCGATAGCGGGACCCACAGATACGCAGTATTTT. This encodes CATPIAGPTDTQYF.

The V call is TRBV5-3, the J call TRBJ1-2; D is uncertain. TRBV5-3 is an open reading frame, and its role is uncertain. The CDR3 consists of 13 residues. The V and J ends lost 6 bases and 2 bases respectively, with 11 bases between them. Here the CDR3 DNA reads TGTGCCAGAAAGATCGACTGCAACTATGGCTACACCTTC. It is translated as CARKIDCNYGYTF.

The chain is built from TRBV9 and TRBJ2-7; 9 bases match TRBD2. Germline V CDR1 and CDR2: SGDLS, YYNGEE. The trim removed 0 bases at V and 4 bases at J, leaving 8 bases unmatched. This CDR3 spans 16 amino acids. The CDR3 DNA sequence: TGTGCCAGCAGCGTAGTCGGCGGGGGGGCTGTTTACGAGCAGTACTTC. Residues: CASSVVGGGAVYEQYF.

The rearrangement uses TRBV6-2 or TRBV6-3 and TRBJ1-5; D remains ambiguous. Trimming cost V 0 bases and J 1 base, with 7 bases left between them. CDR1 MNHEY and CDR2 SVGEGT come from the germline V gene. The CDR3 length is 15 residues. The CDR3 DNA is TGTGCCAGCAGTTACTCGTTCAACAGCAATCAGCCCCAGCATTTT. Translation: CASSYSFNSNQPQHF.

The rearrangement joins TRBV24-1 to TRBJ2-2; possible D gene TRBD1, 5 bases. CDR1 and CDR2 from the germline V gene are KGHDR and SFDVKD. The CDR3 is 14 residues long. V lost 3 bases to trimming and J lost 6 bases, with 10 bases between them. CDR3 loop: CATSDTGSPGELFF. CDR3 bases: TGTGCCACCAGTGATACAGGTTCTCCCGGGGAGCTGTTTTTT.

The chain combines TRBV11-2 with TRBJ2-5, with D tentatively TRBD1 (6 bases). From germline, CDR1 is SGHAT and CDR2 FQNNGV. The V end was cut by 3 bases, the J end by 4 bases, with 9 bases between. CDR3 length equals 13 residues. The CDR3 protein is CASSFGGLETQYF. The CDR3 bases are TGTGCCAGCAGCTTTGGGGGCCTAGAGACCCAGTACTTC.

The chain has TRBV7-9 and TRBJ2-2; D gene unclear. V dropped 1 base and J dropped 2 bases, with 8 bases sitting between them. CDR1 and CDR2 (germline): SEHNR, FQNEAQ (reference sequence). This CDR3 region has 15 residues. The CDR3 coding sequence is TGTGCCAGCAGCTTAGAAGGCGGCAACACCGGGGAGCTGTTTTTT. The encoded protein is CASSLEGGNTGELFF.

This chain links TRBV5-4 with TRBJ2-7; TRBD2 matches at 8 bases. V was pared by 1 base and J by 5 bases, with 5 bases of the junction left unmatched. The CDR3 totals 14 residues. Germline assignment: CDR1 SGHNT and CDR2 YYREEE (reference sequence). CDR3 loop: CASSLRGGANEQYV. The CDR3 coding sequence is TGTGCCAGCAGCTTGCGGGGGGGGGCGAACGAGCAGTACGTC.

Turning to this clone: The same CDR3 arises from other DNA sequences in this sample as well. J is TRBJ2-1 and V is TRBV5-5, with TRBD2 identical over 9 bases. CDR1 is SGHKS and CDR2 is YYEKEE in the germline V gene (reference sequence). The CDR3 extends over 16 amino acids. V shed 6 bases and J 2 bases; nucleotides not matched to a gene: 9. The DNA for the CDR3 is TGTGCCAGCATCCCCATAGCGGGAGTCGCCTACAATGAGCAGTTCTTC. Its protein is CASIPIAGVAYNEQFF.

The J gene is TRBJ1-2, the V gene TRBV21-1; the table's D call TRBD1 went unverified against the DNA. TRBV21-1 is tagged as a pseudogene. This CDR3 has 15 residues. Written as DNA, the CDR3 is TGTGCCAGCAGCCCCCCTGGGCCGCCTAACTATGGCTACACCTTC. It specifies CASSPPGPPNYGYTF.

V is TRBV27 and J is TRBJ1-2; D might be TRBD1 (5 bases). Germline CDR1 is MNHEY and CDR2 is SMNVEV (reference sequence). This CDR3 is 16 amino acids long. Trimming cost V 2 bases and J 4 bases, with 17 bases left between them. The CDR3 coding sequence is TGTGCCAGCAGTTTAGCCTCCCTCGACAGCTTCTATGGCTACACCTTC. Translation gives CASSLASLDSFYGYTF.

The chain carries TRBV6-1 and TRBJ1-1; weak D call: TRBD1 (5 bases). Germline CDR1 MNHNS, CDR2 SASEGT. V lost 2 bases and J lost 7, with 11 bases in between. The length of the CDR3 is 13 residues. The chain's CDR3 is CASSELGRGEAFF. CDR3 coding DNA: TGTGCCAGCAGTGAACTGGGACGGGGTGAAGCTTTCTTT.

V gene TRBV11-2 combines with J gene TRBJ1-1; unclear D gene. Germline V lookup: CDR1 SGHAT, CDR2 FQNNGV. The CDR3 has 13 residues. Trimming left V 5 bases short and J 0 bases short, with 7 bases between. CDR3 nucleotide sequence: TGTGCCAGCAGCCCGGGCCTGAACACTGAAGCTTTCTTT. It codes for CASSPGLNTEAFF.

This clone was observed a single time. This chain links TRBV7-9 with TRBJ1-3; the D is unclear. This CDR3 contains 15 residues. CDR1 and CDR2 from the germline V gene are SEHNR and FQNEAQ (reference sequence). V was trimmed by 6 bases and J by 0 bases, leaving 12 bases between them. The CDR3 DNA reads TGTGCCAGCAGGGCCCTCGGGATCTCTGGAAACACCATATATTTT. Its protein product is CASRALGISGNTIYF.

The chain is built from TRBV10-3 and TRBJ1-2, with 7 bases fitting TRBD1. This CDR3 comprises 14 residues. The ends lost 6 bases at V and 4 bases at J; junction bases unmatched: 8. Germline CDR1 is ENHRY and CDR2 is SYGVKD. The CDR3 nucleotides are TGTGCCATCAGGAACAGGGGAAGAAGCTATGGCTACACCTTC. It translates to CAIRNRGRSYGYTF.

In nucleotides, the CDR3 is TGTGCCAGTACTTTTTCGCTTTCAGGGGCGGGCGGCTACACCTTC. Its translation: CASTFSLSGAGGYTF. The chain recombines TRBV19 with TRBJ1-2, with a possible D match to TRBD1 (6 bases). Trimming left V 7 bases short and J 8 bases short, with 23 bases between. CDR1 is LNHDA and CDR2 is SQIVND in the germline V gene (reference sequence). The length of the CDR3 is 15 residues.